This paragraph reports one T cell receptor (beta chain). Its antigen is not known. This record belongs to a study of T cell responses to AZD1222 COVID-19 vaccine. Notes on the study in general: Sampling that yielded the repertoires occurred only after the peak T cell response. When two AZD1222 doses had been given, Spike-specific TCR breadth and depth rose. The study found vaccine-associated CD4 TCRs spanning spike, dominant at 160-218 and 743-854.

The assay was immunoSEQ multiplex PCR, and TCRdb's table has in-frame clones only and misses some. Of about 170,000 clones listed, around 90% are singletons. Looked up from germline, CDR1 is MNHEY and CDR2 is SMNVEV (reference sequence). V lost 8 bases, J lost 6 bases, and 13 bases lay in between. This CDR3 contains 13 residues. This chain links TRBV27 with TRBJ2-2; D might be TRBD1 (7 bases). Source: peripheral blood, taken 28 days after the second AZD1222 dose. The TCR comes from an adult who received the AZD1222 COVID-19 vaccine. The CDR3 loop reads CASSGQRAGELFF. The CDR3, as DNA: TGTGCCAGCTCGGGACAGCGGGCCGGGGAGCTGTTTTTT.